This T cell receptor beta chain was captured by sequencing in a study of tissue T cells after allogeneic stem cell transplantation. Sequenced by immunoSEQ multiplex PCR; TCRdb stores in-frame clones only, minus some. The sample has fewer than 30,000 clones; less than 85% are singletons. Note on this clone: The antigen is undetermined.

Non-transplant comparator patients with other cancers had at least five gastrointestinal samples and no known gastrointestinal disease. Median post-mortem interval was around 9.3 hours for GI, liver, skin and lymphoid tissues. Study-wide results and caveats: Within patients, tissue anatomy strongly shaped TCR repertoire composition. The study did not identify alloreactive or antigen-specific tissue TCRs, and some clones might be persisting host cells.

Between the trimmed V and J ends, which lost 4 bases and 2 bases, there was a span of 12 bases. The CDR3 length is 14 residues. Germline loops: CDR1 MNHNY, CDR2 SVGAGI (reference sequence). The material was tissue from the ileum, obtained at autopsy. The V and J genes are TRBV6-6 and TRBJ2-7; a weak D match, TRBD1 (6 bases). The sequence derives from a female donor older than 55 with lung cancer. In DNA form, the CDR3 reads TGTGCCAGCAGTTCTCACAGGGACCCCTACGAGCAGTACTTC. Its protein is CASSSHRDPYEQYF.